This is a list of T cell receptor beta chains from one sample in a study of blood T cell repertoires in COVID-19. Sequencing used immunoSEQ multiplex PCR; TCRdb keeps in-frame clones, though not all of them. This sample yields roughly 230,000 clones, of which around 80% are seen a single time; 27% belongs to the top ten. Material: peripheral blood. These receptors originate from a man in his forties with acute or convalescent COVID-19. Both conserved end residues are part of each CDR3. Fields, in order: V gene, J gene, clone size, D gene, CDR3 DNA, CDR3 protein. The D gene is left open where the match is weak. Size is omitted from some rows. Given values are once, few, many or a class for expanded clones.

>TRBV11-3|TRBJ2-7|few|TRBD2
TGTGCCAGCAGCTTAAGCGGGAATCGGGAGCAGTACTTC
CASSLSGNREQYF
>TRBV19|TRBJ2-1|NA|TRBD1
TGTGCCAGTAGTATATGGGACGCGGGACAGGGGGTCAATGAGCAGTTCTTC
CASSIWDAGQGVNEQFF
>TRBV15|TRBJ2-5|NA|TRBD1
TGTGCCACCAGCAGGGGACAGCAAGAGACCCAGTACTTC
CATSRGQQETQYF
>TRBV11-2|TRBJ1-2|NA|NA
TGTGCCAGCAGCTGGTCGGGGGACTATGGCTACACCTTC
CASSWSGDYGYTF
>TRBV6-1|TRBJ2-3|NA|TRBD2
TGTGCCAGCAGTGAAGAGGCGGGAGGGATGGGAGATACGCAGTATTTT
CASSEEAGGMGDTQYF
>TRBV5-4|TRBJ2-2|many|NA
TGTGCCAGCAGCTTGACCGGGGGGCGGGGCACCGGGGAGCTGTTTTTT
CASSLTGGRGTGELFF
>TRBV27|TRBJ2-5|NA|TRBD2
TGTGCCAGCAGTGTAGGGACTAGCGGGACGGAGACCCAGTACTTC
CASSVGTSGTETQYF
>TRBV19|TRBJ2-5|NA|TRBD2
TGTGCCAGTAGTGTTAGCGGGAGTGAGACCCAGTACTTC
CASSVSGSETQYF
>TRBV3-1/TRBV3-2|TRBJ2-2|NA|TRBD2
TGTGCCAGCAGCCATCTCTCTAGCGGGAGGTCCGGGGAGCTGTTTTTT
CASSHLSSGRSGELFF
>TRBV19|TRBJ2-2|few|NA
TGTGCCAGTAGCAGTAATTGGCGGGACAGTCGAAGAGAGTCGAGCACCGGGGAGCTGTTTTTT
CASSSNWRDSRRESSTGELFF
>TRBV27|TRBJ1-2|NA|NA
TGTGCCAGCAGTTTTCGACACGCAGCAAATGGCTACACCTTC
CASSFRHAANGYTF
>TRBV5-1|TRBJ2-6|NA|NA
TGCGCCAGCCGCACAAAGGACAAGATCTCTGGGGCCAACGTCCTGACTTTC
CASRTKDKISGANVLTF
>TRBV14|TRBJ2-7|few|TRBD2
TGTGCCAGCAGCCAGGGGGGGAACGCGCAGCAGTACTTC
CASSQGGNAQQYF
>TRBV13|TRBJ1-1|few|TRBD1
TGTGCCAGCAGCTTAGAGGGGGCCCCGAACACTGAAGCTTTCTTT
CASSLEGAPNTEAFF
>TRBV6-5|TRBJ2-5|NA|TRBD2
TGTGCCAGCAGTCGCTCTGGACTAGCGGGAGAGACCCAGTACTTC
CASSRSGLAGETQYF
>TRBV29-1|TRBJ2-2|NA|TRBD1
TGCAGCGTGGGGGGACAGGGGAACACCGGGGAGCTGTTTTTT
CSVGGQGNTGELFF
>TRBV3-1/TRBV3-2|TRBJ2-7|NA|TRBD2
TGTGCCAGCAGCCAGACTAGCGGGAGCTACGAGCAGTACTTC
CASSQTSGSYEQYF
>TRBV7-9|TRBJ2-3|NA|TRBD1
TGTGCCAGCAGCTTTAGCCTTAGACAGGGAACAGATACGCAGTATTTT
CASSFSLRQGTDTQYF
>TRBV20-1|TRBJ2-1|once|NA
TGCAGTGCCGCCTACAATGAGCAGTTCTTC
CSAAYNEQFF
>TRBV24-1|TRBJ1-2|NA|NA
TGTGCCACCAGTGATTTTGGCCCTAAGGGAGGCTATGGCTACACCTTC
CATSDFGPKGGYGYTF
>TRBV19|TRBJ2-2|few|TRBD2
TGTGCCAGCGCGACTAGCGGGGCCAACACCGGGGAGCTGTTTTTT
CASATSGANTGELFF
>TRBV7-9|TRBJ2-1|once|NA
TGTGCCAGCAGCCAAAGCCCGGGGGACAATGAGCAGTTCTTC
CASSQSPGDNEQFF
>TRBV15|TRBJ2-3|few|NA
TGTGCCACCAGCAGAGTCTTAATTAGCACAGATACGCAGTATTTT
CATSRVLISTDTQYF
>TRBV29-1|TRBJ2-5|NA|TRBD2
TGCAGCGTGAGCGGGACTAGCAGTAGATTGGAGACCCAGTACTTC
CSVSGTSSRLETQYF
>TRBV14|TRBJ2-1|NA|NA
TGTGCCAGCAGCCAAGATGATGGAACTAGCCAGGCCAATGAGCAGTTCTTC
CASSQDDGTSQANEQFF
>TRBV2|TRBJ2-5|NA|NA
TGTGCCAGCTCCCCGACTGGAGAAGAGACCCAGTACTTC
CASSPTGEETQYF
>TRBV2|TRBJ1-1|NA|NA
TGTGCCAGCAGTGAAGGGACCTGGGGCATGCGAGCTTTCTTT
CASSEGTWGMRAFF
>TRBV3-1/TRBV3-2|TRBJ1-2|NA|TRBD1
TGTGCCAGCAGCCTACAGGGGGCCAGATATGGCTACACCTTC
CASSLQGARYGYTF
>TRBV11-2|TRBJ2-7|NA|TRBD2
TGTGCCAGCAGCCCTTGGCGGACTAGGGGCTACGAGCAGTACTTC
CASSPWRTRGYEQYF
>TRBV7-2|TRBJ1-5|NA|NA
TGTGCCAGCAGCTTGGGGAGAAATCAGCCCCAGCATTTT
CASSLGRNQPQHF
>TRBV7-8|TRBJ1-5|NA|NA
TGTGCCAGCAGCTTAGGGGGCCCCAGCAATCAGCCCCAGCATTTT
CASSLGGPSNQPQHF
>TRBV19|TRBJ2-7|NA|TRBD1
TGTGCCAGTATGGACAGGGGATACTACGAGCAGTACTTC
CASMDRGYYEQYF
>TRBV7-8|TRBJ1-2|NA|TRBD1
TGTGCCAGCAGCCGCGGCGGGACAGGGAGCGGCTACACCTTC
CASSRGGTGSGYTF
>TRBV6-1|TRBJ1-1|NA|NA
TGTGCCAGCAGCTTTCCCGGTAACACTGAAGCTTTCTTT
CASSFPGNTEAFF
>TRBV30|TRBJ1-3|NA|NA
TGTGCCTGGAGCCTCGGTACAGACTCTGGAAACACCATATATTTT
CAWSLGTDSGNTIYF
>TRBV28|TRBJ2-1|NA|NA
TGTGCCAGCAGTAACGGCGGGTCCGTCAATGAGCAGTTCTTC
CASSNGGSVNEQFF
>TRBV23-1|TRBJ2-7|NA|NA
TGCGCCAGCACCTCAAGGTGCGGCTTTTGCTCCTACGAGCAGTACTTC
CASTSRCGFCSYEQYF
>TRBV29-1|TRBJ2-1|NA|TRBD2
TGCAGCCCCCGCGGCGGCACTAGCGGGAGGACTAATGAGCAGTTCTTC
CSPRGGTSGRTNEQFF
>TRBV4-1|TRBJ2-2|NA|NA
TGCGCCAGCAGCCAGCCCATCGGGTCAAGAGCCGGGGAGCTGTTTTTT
CASSQPIGSRAGELFF
>TRBV29-1|TRBJ2-1|NA|TRBD2
TGCAGCGCCCCCACTAGCGGGAGGGCCGGGGAGCAGTTCTTC
CSAPTSGRAGEQFF
>TRBV6-5|TRBJ1-1|NA|NA
TGTGCCAGCAGTTACTCGAACTCGGAGCAAGGCGCTTTCTTT
CASSYSNSEQGAFF
>TRBV19|TRBJ2-1|NA|TRBD1
TGTGCCAGTAGTCCGGACAGGTACAATGAGCAGTTCTTC
CASSPDRYNEQFF
>TRBV25-1|TRBJ1-5|NA|NA
TGTGCCAGCAGTGAATCGGCGGGTCAGCCCCAGCATTTT
CASSESAGQPQHF
>TRBV5-1|TRBJ2-1|NA|NA
TGCGCCAGCAGCTCCCCGAATGAGCAGTTCTTC
CASSSPNEQFF
>TRBV25-1|TRBJ2-7|NA|NA
TGTGCCAGCAGTGATTTAGCGGCCCTCTCCTACGAGCAGTACTTC
CASSDLAALSYEQYF
>TRBV2|TRBJ2-1|NA|NA
TGTGCCAGCAGTGAATCGGGGTTCGGGAATGAGCAGTTCTTC
CASSESGFGNEQFF
>TRBV2|TRBJ2-2|NA|NA
TGTGCCAGCAGTGGGGAATCAGGGGCCGGGGAGCTGTTTTTT
CASSGESGAGELFF